Each of the 11 T cell receptor beta chains below was sequenced from the same sample in a study of OX40 agonist ivuxolimab in advanced cancers. The assay was immunoSEQ multiplex PCR, and TCRdb's table has in-frame clones only and misses some. Of approximately 48,000 clones in the sample, more than 75% were seen once. The sequencing here drew on CD4+ or CD8+ T cells sorted from blood, taken in a trial of the OX40 agonist ivuxolimab. Every receptor here comes from an adult with an advanced solid tumor such as melanoma, head and neck, liver or kidney cancer.

The chain links TRBV7-9 to TRBJ2-1; no clear D gene. CDR1 is SEHNR and CDR2 is FQNEAQ in the germline V gene (reference sequence). This CDR3 comprises 12 residues. Deletions cut 2 bases from V and 10 bases from J, with 9 bases between. The CDR3 DNA reads as TGTGCCAGCAGCTTACTCCGATTAGAGCAGTTCTTC. Protein: CASSLLRLEQFF.

The genes are TRBV7-8 and TRBJ2-1; possibly TRBD1 or TRBD2 for D (5 bases each). The germline gives CDR1 SGHVS, CDR2 FQNEAQ. The V end was cut by 1 base, the J end by 4 bases, with 8 bases between. This CDR3 has 14 residues. In nucleotides, the CDR3 is TGTGCCAGCAGCTTAGTGGGACCATACAATGAGCAGTTCTTC. Its translation: CASSLVGPYNEQFF.

The chain carries TRBV19 and TRBJ2-4, with 9 bases lining up with TRBD1. The CDR3 totals 13 residues. Germline CDR1 reads LNHDA; CDR2 reads SQIVND (reference sequence). J was trimmed by 12 bases and V by 0 bases; bases with no gene match: 3. CDR3 sequence reads: CASSIEQGANQYF. The CDR3 nucleotides are TGTGCCAGTAGTATAGAACAGGGGGCAAATCAGTACTTC. Using reference TRBV19 and TRBJ2-4 for the parts outside the CDR3, the full variable domain is DGGITQSPKYLFRKEGQNVTLSCEQNLNHDAMYWYRQDPGQGLRLIYYSQIVNDFQKGDIAEGYSVSREKKESFPLTVTSAQKNPTAFYLCASSIEQGANQYFGAGTRLSVL.

The chain recombines TRBV4-3 with TRBJ2-1; 9 nucleotides align to TRBD2. V lost 0 bases to trimming and J lost 4 bases; unmatched junction nucleotides: 4. Germline V gene sequence: CDR1 LGHNA, CDR2 YSLEER. The CDR3 is made up of 16 amino acids. The CDR3 sequence: CASSQDPAGGYNEQFF. In nucleotides, the CDR3 is TGCGCCAGCAGCCAAGACCCTGCGGGGGGGTACAATGAGCAGTTCTTC.

The rearrangement links TRBV6-4 to TRBJ2-1; TRBD2 is a possible D gene (6 bases). The V and J ends lost 5 bases and 4 bases respectively, with 15 bases between them. Germline CDR1 reads MRHNA; CDR2 reads SNTAGT. The CDR3 contains 15 residues. CDR3 sequence (DNA): TGTGCCAGCAGTCCCGTGGGGGACTCGTACAATGAGCAGTTCTTC. This codes for CASSPVGDSYNEQFF.

The table lists this clone with a count of one. The chain has TRBV7-3 and TRBJ2-2, with TRBD1 identical over 9 bases. Germline V gene sequence: CDR1 SGHTA, CDR2 FQGTGA. The ends lost 5 bases at V and 4 bases at J; junction bases unmatched: 11. This CDR3 has 17 residues. The CDR3 region has the DNA TGTGCCAGCAGCCCCGAGGGGACAGGGTTTGTCACCGGGGAGCTGTTTTTT. It encodes CASSPEGTGFVTGELFF.

V and J are TRBV7-3 and TRBJ2-7, with TRBD2 matching over 9 bases. Trimming cost V 5 bases and J 5 bases; bases outside gene matches: 10. This CDR3 is 15 amino acids long. Germline CDR1 SGHTA, CDR2 FQGTGA. The DNA of the CDR3 is TGTGCCAGCAGCCCAAAAGCGGGAGGAACCCACGAGCAGTACTTC. It yields the protein CASSPKAGGTHEQYF.

The chain links TRBV29-1 to TRBJ2-2; 11 nucleotides agree with TRBD2. The CDR3 sequence is 16 residues long. Germline CDR1 SQVTM, CDR2 ANQGSEA. Unmatched junction bases numbered 4, after V lost 4 bases and J lost 0 bases. The CDR3 is CSVVLAGGSNTGELFF. CDR3 sequence (DNA): TGCAGCGTTGTGCTAGCGGGAGGCTCGAACACCGGGGAGCTGTTTTTT.

This chain connects TRBV9 to TRBJ2-7; TRBD2 matches at 7 bases. The length of the CDR3 is 16 residues. The J segment lost 0 bases and the V segment lost 3 bases, leaving 9 bases of the junction unmatched. Germline V CDR1 and CDR2: SGDLS, YYNGEE. The DNA of the CDR3 is TGTGCCAGCAGCGAGGATTCGGGACTAAACTCCTACGAGCAGTACTTC. Translating gives CASSEDSGLNSYEQYF.

The V and J genes are TRBV25-1 and TRBJ1-1, with a tentative D call TRBD1 (5 bases). The CDR3 consists of 13 residues. CDR1 and CDR2 from the germline V gene are MGHDK and SYGVNS. The V end was cut by 3 bases, the J end by 10 bases, with 15 bases between. This chain's CDR3 is CASSDYRIPTAFF. The CDR3 DNA is TGTGCCAGCAGTGACTACAGGATTCCGACAGCTTTCTTT. The complete variable domain, with remaining parts taken from reference TRBV25-1 and TRBJ1-1, reads EADIYQTPRYLVIGTGKKITLECSQTMGHDKMYWYQQDPGMELHLIHYSYGVNSTEKGDLSSESTVSRIRTEHFPLTLESARPSHTSQYLCASSDYRIPTAFFGQGTRLTVV.

J is TRBJ2-7 and V is TRBV4-3; D is undetermined. The CDR3 has 18 amino acids. The germline V gene encodes CDR1 LGHNA and CDR2 YSLEER. V was pared by 0 bases and J by 2 bases, with 20 bases between. The CDR3 DNA is TGCGCCAGCAGCCAAGATCTCGCCCAAGTTATTTATCCCTACGAGCAGTACTTC. Translated: CASSQDLAQVIYPYEQYF.